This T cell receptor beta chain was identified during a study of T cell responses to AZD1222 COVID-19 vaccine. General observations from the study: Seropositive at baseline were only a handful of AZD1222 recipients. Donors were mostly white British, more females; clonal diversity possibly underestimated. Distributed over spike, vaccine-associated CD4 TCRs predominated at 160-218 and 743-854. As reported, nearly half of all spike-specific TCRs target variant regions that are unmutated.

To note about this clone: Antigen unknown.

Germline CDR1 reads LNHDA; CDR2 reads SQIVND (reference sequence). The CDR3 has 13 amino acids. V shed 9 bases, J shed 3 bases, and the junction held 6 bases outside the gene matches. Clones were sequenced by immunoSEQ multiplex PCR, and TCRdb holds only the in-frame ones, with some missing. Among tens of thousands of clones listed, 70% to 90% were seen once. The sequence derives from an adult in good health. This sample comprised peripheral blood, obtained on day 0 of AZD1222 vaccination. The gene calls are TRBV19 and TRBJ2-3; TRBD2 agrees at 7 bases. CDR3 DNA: TGTGCCAGCCGGCCCGGGGGGACAGATACGCAGTATTTT. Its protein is CASRPGGTDTQYF.